Below, 17 T cell receptor beta chains from the same sample are listed, as sequenced in a study of control samples from healthy donors and cancer patients (TCRdb year 2020). The library was generated by the immunoSEQ multiplex PCR assay. Imported from immuneACCESS, the table was reduced by TCRdb to in-frame sequences with V and J called. These copies leave out some clones; in studies compared against another copy, an unresolved V gene accounts for under half, and the cause of the remainder is not known. The sample profile shows fewer than 200,000 clones; 90% to 95% of them were found once. The leading ten clones occupy approximately 14% of the sample. Sequencing was carried out using PBMCs. The origin of the receptors is a man aged 55 to 70 with colorectal cancer.

This chain connects TRBV3-1 (or the pseudogene TRBV3-2) to TRBJ1-1; D gene unclear. The CDR3 is 14 residues long. V was shortened by 4 bases and J by 1 base, with 10 bases between the two germline ends. Germline V gives CDR1 LGHDT, CDR2 YNNKEL (reference sequence). CDR3 sequence (DNA): TGTGCCAGCAGCCTTCTAAGCGGGAACACTGAAGCTTTCTTT. Protein sequence: CASSLLSGNTEAFF.

This clone was found a few times. V usage is TRBV29-1 and J usage is TRBJ1-4; possible D gene TRBD1, 5 bases. The CDR3 spans 12 residues. V dropped 8 bases and J dropped 5 bases, with 12 bases sitting between them. Germline CDR1 reads SQVTM; CDR2 reads ANQGSEA. CDR3 in DNA: TGCAGCATACAGGAGAGGAATGAAAAACTGTTTTTT. It specifies CSIQERNEKLFF. Filled out from reference TRBV29-1 and TRBJ1-4, the complete variable domain reads SAVISQKPSRDICQRGTSLTIQCQVDSQVTMMFWYRQQPGQSLTLIATANQGSEATYESGFVIDKFPISRPNLTFSTLTVSNMSPEDSSIYLCSIQERNEKLFFGSGTQLSVL.

The CDR3 is CASSLRQTNTEAFF. The CDR3 DNA reads as TGTGCCAGCTCACTGAGACAGACCAACACTGAAGCTTTCTTT. The chain carries TRBV18 and TRBJ1-1; D might be TRBD1 (5 bases). This CDR3 is built from 14 residues. Germline CDR1 and CDR2: KGHSH and LQKENI. The germline V and J ends were trimmed by 4 bases and 2 bases, with 11 bases remaining between them.

CDR3 DNA sequence: TGTGCCAGCAGCATCAGGGGGAGCTACGAGCAGTACTTC. Translation gives CASSIRGSYEQYF. The chain employs TRBV5-8 and TRBJ2-7; 7 bases are a match to TRBD1. CDR1 and CDR2 (germline): SGHTS, YDEGEE. The V segment lost 4 bases and the J segment 3 bases; nucleotides outside the gene matches: 4. The CDR3 loop spans 13 amino acids.

This clone was counted between two and nine times. The V call is TRBV6-1, the J call TRBJ2-7; D is uncertain. V lost 3 bases and J lost 0, with 15 bases in between. This CDR3 is 16 amino acids long. The germline V gene has CDR1 MNHNS and CDR2 SASEGT. The CDR3 protein is CASSDYVYTSSYEQYF. The CDR3 region has the DNA TGTGCCAGCAGTGACTACGTGTATACGAGCTCCTACGAGCAGTACTTC.

This clone was picked up one time. V usage is TRBV6-6 and J usage is TRBJ1-1; a weak D match, TRBD1 (5 bases). This CDR3 is 16 amino acids long. Trimming removed 6 bases from V and 1 base from J, with 18 bases in between. The germline V gene encodes CDR1 MNHNY and CDR2 SVGAGI (reference sequence). In DNA form, the CDR3 reads TGTGCCAGCAGCCCCGACAGAGTAGGGAAGAACACTGAAGCTTTCTTT. This translates into CASSPDRVGKNTEAFF.

The chain employs TRBV9 and TRBJ2-3, with 14 bases aligning to TRBD2. The CDR3 extends over 17 amino acids. With V trimmed by 4 bases and J by 6 bases, 10 bases remained unmatched. CDR1 and CDR2 from the germline V gene are SGDLS and YYNGEE. CDR3 nucleotide sequence: TGTGCCAGCAGCTACCGGACTAGCGGGGGGCCAGCCGATACGCAGTATTTT. It is translated as CASSYRTSGGPADTQYF.

The chain couples TRBV19 to TRBJ1-2; no firm D call. V shed 7 bases and J shed 2 bases, with 14 bases lying between them. Germline values: CDR1 LNHDA, CDR2 SQIVND (reference sequence). The CDR3 totals 14 residues. CDR3 nucleotides: TGTGCCAGTACCCCGACTGGGCTAAACTATGGCTACACCTTC. Encoded protein: CASTPTGLNYGYTF.

This clone was recorded only once. The chain is built from TRBV7-2 and TRBJ2-5, with 15 bases that match TRBD2. The germline V gene has CDR1 SGHTA and CDR2 FQGNSA. V lost 5 bases and J lost 5; bases outside the gene matches: 9. This CDR3 is 17 amino acids long. In DNA form, the CDR3 reads TGTGCCAGCAGCCCCCGGACTAGCGGGGGGGCATTTGAGACCCAGTACTTC. It encodes CASSPRTSGGAFETQYF.

This sequence joins TRBV19 and TRBJ1-2, with 9 bases matching TRBD1. The trim removed 3 bases at V and 6 bases at J, leaving 8 bases unmatched. The length of the CDR3 is 15 residues. The germline V gene has CDR1 LNHDA and CDR2 SQIVND (reference sequence). CDR3 region: CASSIQEQGAHGYTF. CDR3 DNA: TGTGCCAGTAGTATTCAGGAACAGGGGGCGCATGGCTACACCTTC.

J is TRBJ1-4 and V is TRBV4-1, with D hard to call. Trimming pared 0 bases from V and 4 bases from J, leaving 12 bases between. The CDR3 is made up of 16 amino acids. CDR1 MGHRA and CDR2 YSYEKL come from the germline V gene. The CDR3 spells CASSQDPRVLNEKLFF. CDR3 DNA sequence: TGCGCCAGCAGCCAAGATCCCCGGGTCCTTAATGAAAAACTGTTTTTT.

This chain links TRBV24-1 with TRBJ2-7; D not resolved. V shed 2 bases and J shed 5 bases, with 9 bases lying between them. Germline V lookup: CDR1 KGHDR, CDR2 SFDVKD. The length of the CDR3 is 13 residues. CDR3 in DNA: TGTGCCACCAGTGATTCTCTTAGGCACGAGCAGTACTTC. Protein product: CATSDSLRHEQYF.

The J gene is TRBJ1-5, the V gene TRBV28, with D possibly TRBD1 on 5 matching bases. The germline V and J ends were trimmed by 3 bases and 0 bases, with 6 bases remaining between them. Germline lookup yields CDR1 MDHEN and CDR2 SYDVKM. The CDR3 loop spans 14 amino acids. The CDR3 coding sequence is TGTGCCAGCAGTTTCAGGGATAGCAATCAGCCCCAGCATTTT. It codes for CASSFRDSNQPQHF.

The chain recombines TRBV19 with TRBJ2-4; possibly TRBD1 for D (7 bases). CDR1 and CDR2 (germline): LNHDA, SQIVND (reference sequence). V was clipped by 3 bases and J by 7 bases, with 13 bases between them. The CDR3 is 14 residues long. Here the CDR3 DNA reads TGTGCCAGTAGTATTGGACAGGCGGGGAACATTCAGTACTTC. Its protein is CASSIGQAGNIQYF.

The CDR3 reads CSVKEENYGYTF. CDR3 coding DNA: TGCAGCGTTAAGGAAGAGAACTATGGCTACACCTTC. The gene calls are TRBV29-1 and TRBJ1-2; D unclear. The CDR3 length is 12 residues. Germline V gene data show CDR1 as SQVTM and CDR2 as ANQGSEA. Trimming removed 5 bases at V and 2 bases at J, with 9 bases between.

The chain is built from TRBV19 and TRBJ2-5; TRBD1 agrees at 9 bases. J gave up 0 bases and V 3 bases, and 5 bases lay outside the gene matches. Germline V lookup: CDR1 LNHDA, CDR2 SQIVND (reference sequence). The CDR3 length is 16 residues. DNA for the CDR3: TGTGCCAGTAGTATGACGGGGACAGGGAACCAAGAGACCCAGTACTTC. Encoded protein: CASSMTGTGNQETQYF.

The V and J genes are TRBV19 and TRBJ1-2; D gene uncertain. The CDR3 is 13 residues long. Germline values: CDR1 LNHDA, CDR2 SQIVND (reference sequence). V gave up 0 bases and J gave up 5 bases, with 7 bases separating them. The CDR3 here is CASSIDSVYGYTF. The CDR3 bases are TGTGCCAGTAGTATAGATAGCGTTTATGGCTACACCTTC.